These 11 T cell receptor beta chains were all obtained from the same sample, sequenced in a study of cytomegalovirus exposure and HLA in healthy donors. PCR was performed using 60 Vbeta and 13 Jbeta primers. Measured with immunoSEQ multiplex PCR; TCRdb has only the in-frame clones, and not every one. This sample carries some 160,000 clones, around 72% of them seen once, and the ten largest clones take over 2%. The sequenced sample was PBMCs. The receptors shown here come from a man aged 35 to 55 in good health and CMV-seronegative.

This chain joins TRBV11-2 and TRBJ1-4; possible D gene TRBD1, 5 bases. V was shortened by 4 bases and J by 6 bases, with 15 bases between the two germline ends. This CDR3 is 15 amino acids long. CDR1 and CDR2 from the germline V gene are SGHAT and FQNNGV. This chain's CDR3 is CASSSGMRGYEKLFF. The CDR3 coding sequence is TGTGCCAGCAGCTCCGGGATGCGGGGGTATGAAAAACTGTTTTTT.

V gene TRBV5-6 combines with J gene TRBJ2-2; 15 bases fit TRBD2. Germline values: CDR1 SGHDT, CDR2 YYEEEE. CDR3 size: 19 residues. Trimming cost V 4 bases and J 7 bases; bases outside gene matches: 14. The CDR3 bases are TGTGCCAGCAGCCTGGGACCGGGACTAGCGGGAGGAAATTACGGGGAGCTGTTTTTT. This sequence encodes CASSLGPGLAGGNYGELFF.

The V gene is TRBV7-7, the J gene TRBJ2-2, with D unclear. Germline CDR1 is SSHAT and CDR2 is FNYEAQ (reference sequence). V gave up 3 bases and J gave up 6 bases, with 8 bases separating them. The CDR3 has 13 amino acids. CDR3 sequence (DNA): TGTGCCAGCAGCTTCAATCCGGCCGGGGAGCTGTTTTTT. Its translation is CASSFNPAGELFF.

The chain uses TRBV5-1 and TRBJ2-3; 7 bases are shared with TRBD2. V shed 0 bases and J 2 bases; nucleotides not matched to a gene: 6. Germline assignment: CDR1 SGHRS and CDR2 YFSETQ. This CDR3 contains 16 residues. The CDR3 loop reads CASSLADGRNTDTQYF. As DNA, the CDR3 is TGCGCCAGCAGCTTGGCGGACGGGAGGAACACAGATACGCAGTATTTT.

The rearrangement uses TRBV5-5 and TRBJ1-5, with D possibly being TRBD1 (6 bases). Trimming shortened V by 5 bases and J by 5 bases, and 14 bases separated the two germline ends. CDR3 size: 14 residues. In germline, CDR1 is SGHKS, CDR2 YYEKEE (reference sequence). As DNA, the CDR3 is TGTGCCAGCAGTCCAGGGGTGAGGGATCAGCCCCAGCATTTT. It yields the protein CASSPGVRDQPQHF. The full variable domain, rest sourced from reference TRBV5-5 and TRBJ1-5, is DAGVTQSPTHLIKTRGQQVTLRCSPISGHKSVSWYQQVLGQGPQFIFQYYEKEERGRGNFPDRFSARQFPNYSSELNVNALLLGDSALYLCASSPGVRDQPQHFGDGTRLSIL.

This clone was seen more than once but under ten times. CDR3 DNA sequence: TGTGCCAGCAGTTTATCAGGGGACTATGGCTACACCTTC. Its protein product is CASSLSGDYGYTF. The chain uses TRBV27 and TRBJ1-2, with a tentative D call TRBD1 (5 bases). The V and J ends lost 0 bases and 3 bases respectively, with 5 bases between them. The CDR3 extends over 13 amino acids. Germline V lookup: CDR1 MNHEY, CDR2 SMNVEV (reference sequence).

This chain uses TRBV5-1 with TRBJ1-1; D gene unclear. Germline V gives CDR1 SGHRS, CDR2 YFSETQ. The ends were cut back, 5 bases at V and 0 bases at J, with 8 bases in the middle. The CDR3 is made up of 13 amino acids. The CDR3 here is CASRGQVNTEAFF. In nucleotides, the CDR3 is TGCGCCAGCAGAGGTCAGGTGAACACTGAAGCTTTCTTT.

The chain is built from TRBV5-4 and TRBJ2-3; 9 nucleotides match TRBD2. After removal of 4 bases from V and 2 bases from J, the junction contained 8 bases not matched to a gene. CDR3 length: 16 amino acids. CDR1 and CDR2 from the germline V gene are SGHNT and YYREEE (reference sequence). In DNA form, the CDR3 reads TGTGCCAGCAGCGGGGGGGCTAGCGGGGACACAGATACGCAGTATTTT. Translating it yields CASSGGASGDTDTQYF.

This sequence joins TRBV10-1 and TRBJ1-5, with TRBD1 as a possible D gene (5 bases). Between the trimmed V and J ends, which lost 2 bases and 5 bases, there was a span of 22 bases. Germline V lookup: CDR1 WNHNN, CDR2 SYGVQD (reference sequence). This CDR3 has 18 amino acids. CDR3 in DNA: TGCGCCAGCAGTGAGGTTTATAAGAGGGCGCGGGACTATCAGCCCCAGCATTTT. Its protein product is CASSEVYKRARDYQPQHF.

The rearrangement uses TRBV6-5 and TRBJ1-1; D remains unclear. CDR3 length equals 11 residues. With 8 bases removed from V and 7 bases from J, the gap between germline ends came to 11 bases. Germline V gene data show CDR1 as MNHEY and CDR2 as SVGAGI. CDR3 protein: CASGRGREAFF. The CDR3 DNA is TGTGCCAGCGGCCGCGGGCGTGAAGCTTTCTTT.

The rearrangement uses TRBV28 and TRBJ1-1; the D gene is possibly TRBD1 (6 bases). Trimming removed 8 bases at V and 1 base at J, with 17 bases between. The CDR3 is 15 residues long. CDR1 and CDR2 from the germline V gene are MDHEN and SYDVKM. Written as DNA, the CDR3 is TGTGCCAGCCTCCGGGGATACAGGGCGAACACTGAAGCTTTCTTT. Residues: CASLRGYRANTEAFF.